These 23 T cell receptor beta chains were all obtained from the same sample, sequenced in a study of CD8+ T cells in alopecia areata. Sequencing templates came from extracted RNA that was reverse transcribed into cDNA. TCRdb keeps only in-frame clones here, not all; method: immunoSEQ multiplex PCR. Here the sample spans fewer than 150,000 clones, over 50% being singletons. This specimen was CD4+ T cells sorted from blood, taken at week 0. The source is a human donor with alopecia areata.

This clone was found a few times. This chain connects TRBV15 to TRBJ2-2; D gene uncertain. Germline CDR1 reads LNHNV; CDR2 reads YYDKDF (reference sequence). There are 14 residues in the CDR3. The germline V and J ends were trimmed by 2 bases and 1 base, with 5 bases remaining between them. The CDR3, as DNA: TGTGCCACCAGCAGAAGACAGAACACCGGGGAGCTGTTTTTT. Its translation: CATSRRQNTGELFF.

This chain joins TRBV29-1 and TRBJ2-6; no reliable D call. CDR1 is SQVTM, CDR2 ANQGSEA, per germline. V lost 2 bases, J lost 0 bases, and 5 bases lay in between. CDR3 length: 14 amino acids. CDR3 loop: CSVEQPSGANVLTF. Here the CDR3 DNA reads TGCAGCGTTGAACAGCCCTCTGGGGCCAACGTCCTGACTTTC.

The rearrangement uses TRBV7-2 and TRBJ1-2, with TRBD1 identical over 8 bases. Germline V gives CDR1 SGHTA, CDR2 FQGNSA. Losses at the gene ends were 5 bases for V and 2 bases for J; bases not matched to a gene: 7. The CDR3 has 15 amino acids. CDR3 amino acids: CASSTGQEQNYGYTF. CDR3 bases: TGTGCCAGCAGCACGGGACAGGAACAAAACTATGGCTACACCTTC. The variable domain in full, with the rest retrieved from reference TRBV7-2 and TRBJ1-2, is GAGVSQSPSNKVTEKGKDVELRCDPISGHTALYWYRQSLGQGLEFLIYFQGNSAPDKSGLPSDRFSAERTGGSVSTLTIQRTQQEDSAVYLCASSTGQEQNYGYTFGSGTRLTVV.

V is TRBV10-3 and J is TRBJ1-1; TRBD1 matches at 7 bases. Trimming took 3 bases from V and 0 from J; bases not matched to a gene: 1. CDR3 length equals 14 residues. Germline CDR1 and CDR2: ENHRY and SYGVKD. The CDR3 DNA reads TGTGCCATCAGTGAACAGGGGCTGAACACTGAAGCTTTCTTT. This encodes CAISEQGLNTEAFF.

The rearrangement links TRBV7-2 to TRBJ2-7, with 11 bases aligning to TRBD2. The CDR3 covers 16 residues. Germline CDR1 is SGHTA and CDR2 is FQGNSA. Unmatched junction bases numbered 9, after V lost 2 bases and J lost 6 bases. The CDR3 reads CASSLRLAGGPAEQYF. The CDR3, as DNA: TGTGCCAGCAGCTTACGTCTAGCGGGAGGCCCGGCCGAGCAGTACTTC.

The chain's CDR3 is CASSLGQGHTGELFF. DNA of the CDR3: TGCGCCAGCAGCTTGGGGCAGGGCCACACCGGGGAGCTGTTTTTT. This chain joins TRBV5-1 and TRBJ2-2; perhaps TRBD1 as D (5 bases). Trimming took 0 bases from V and 3 from J, leaving 9 bases between them. This CDR3 contains 15 residues. The germline CDR1 and CDR2 sequences are SGHRS and YFSETQ. Variable domain in full (rest from reference TRBV5-1 and TRBJ2-2): KAGVTQTPRYLIKTRGQQVTLSCSPISGHRSVSWYQQTPGQGLQFLFEYFSETQRNKGNFPGRFSGRQFSNSRSEMNVSTLELGDSALYLCASSLGQGHTGELFFGEGSRLTVL.

V and J are TRBV7-2 and TRBJ2-7, with D unclear. Deletions cut 5 bases from V and 2 bases from J, with 10 bases between. The CDR3 loop spans 13 amino acids. The V gene's germline CDR1 is SGHTA and CDR2 FQGNSA. The CDR3 sequence: CASSLWQAYEQYF. The CDR3 region has the DNA TGTGCCAGCAGCCTATGGCAGGCCTACGAGCAGTACTTC.

The gene calls are TRBV10-3 and TRBJ1-6; 9 bases are shared with TRBD1. Trimming at V came to 4 bases and at J to 6 bases, leaving 4 bases not matched to a gene. CDR3 size: 15 residues. Germline values: CDR1 ENHRY, CDR2 SYGVKD. CDR3 DNA sequence: TGTGCCATCAGTGGATGGGACAGGGCTAATTCACCCCTCCACTTT. Its protein product is CAISGWDRANSPLHF.

This chain connects TRBV2 to TRBJ1-2, with D unresolved. The CDR3 length is 16 residues. Trimming stripped 6 bases from V and 0 bases from J, with 17 bases between. Germline V gene data show CDR1 as SNHLY and CDR2 as FYNNEI. This chain's CDR3 is CASRVRADPANYGYTF. CDR3 sequence (DNA): TGTGCCAGCAGGGTTAGGGCAGACCCGGCTAACTATGGCTACACCTTC. Using reference TRBV2 and TRBJ1-2 for the parts outside the CDR3, the full variable domain is EPEVTQTPSHQVTQMGQEVILRCVPISNHLYFYWYRQILGQKVEFLVSFYNNEISEKSEIFDDQFSVERPDGSNFTLKIRSTKLEDSAMYFCASRVRADPANYGYTFGSGTRLTVV.

The J gene is TRBJ2-5, the V gene TRBV6-6, with D uncertain. CDR3 length: 12 amino acids. Germline CDR1 reads MNHNY; CDR2 reads SVGAGI (reference sequence). V was trimmed by 8 bases and J by 4 bases, leaving 11 bases between them. This chain's CDR3 is CASGGVRETQYF. CDR3 DNA: TGTGCCAGCGGCGGAGTGAGAGAGACCCAGTACTTC.

The rearrangement uses TRBV5-1 and TRBJ2-7, with a weak D call TRBD2 (5 bases). The ends were cut back, 3 bases at V and 2 bases at J, with 12 bases in the middle. Looked up from germline, CDR1 is SGHRS and CDR2 is YFSETQ. The CDR3 totals 14 residues. The CDR3 loop is CASSSGSGAYEQYF. Written as DNA, the CDR3 is TGCGCCAGCAGCTCTGGAAGCGGAGCCTACGAGCAGTACTTC.

The chain uses TRBV4-1 and TRBJ2-1; D perhaps matches TRBD1 (7 bases). This CDR3 region has 16 residues. Germline V gene sequence: CDR1 MGHRA, CDR2 YSYEKL. The V gene lost 1 base and the J gene lost 6 bases, with 16 bases spanning the gap. CDR3 coding DNA: TGCGCCAGCAGCCAAGTCTTCGGGCAGGGGGGCAATGAGCAGTTCTTC. Translation gives CASSQVFGQGGNEQFF.

This clone was counted between two and nine times. V usage is TRBV7-2 and J usage is TRBJ2-1, with 10 bases lining up with TRBD1. The CDR3 has 18 amino acids. CDR1 and CDR2 (germline): SGHTA, FQGNSA. V was pared by 1 base and J by 1 base, with 7 bases of the junction left unmatched. CDR3 residues: CASSLDFSGQGSYNEQFF. DNA for the CDR3: TGTGCCAGCAGCTTAGACTTCTCGGGACAGGGGTCCTACAATGAGCAGTTCTTC.

This sequence joins TRBV7-3 and TRBJ2-2; the D is unclear. The CDR3 is made up of 15 amino acids. With 5 bases removed from V and 1 base from J, the gap between germline ends came to 11 bases. CDR1 is SGHTA and CDR2 is FQGTGA in the germline V gene. CDR3 amino acids: CASSLNVENTGELFF. CDR3 nucleotide sequence: TGTGCCAGCAGCCTCAATGTGGAGAACACCGGGGAGCTGTTTTTT.

The chain couples TRBV15 to TRBJ2-7; D call uncertain. The CDR3 loop spans 12 amino acids. Deletions cut 4 bases from V and 4 bases from J, with 8 bases between. Germline V CDR1 and CDR2: LNHNV, YYDKDF (reference sequence). The CDR3 sequence: CATSNTAYEQYF. DNA of the CDR3: TGTGCCACCAGCAACACGGCATACGAGCAGTACTTC. Together with reference TRBV15 and TRBJ2-7, the CDR3 gives the full variable domain: DAMVIQNPRYQVTQFGKPVTLSCSQTLNHNVMYWYQQKSSQAPKLLFHYYDKDFNNEADTPDNFQSRRPNTSFCFLDIRSPGLGDTAMYLCATSNTAYEQYFGPGTRLTVT.

This sequence joins TRBV7-9 and TRBJ2-3, with TRBD1 matching 7 bases. Trimming took 5 bases from V and 4 from J; bases not matched to a gene: 6. The germline gives CDR1 SEHNR, CDR2 FQNEAQ (reference sequence). The CDR3 is made up of 14 amino acids. Written as DNA, the CDR3 is TGTGCCAGCAGCACTAGGACAGGAGCAGATACGCAGTATTTT. Amino acid sequence: CASSTRTGADTQYF.

The rearrangement uses TRBV4-1 and TRBJ2-5, with D unclear. Germline values: CDR1 MGHRA, CDR2 YSYEKL. Trimming removed 1 base from V and 2 bases from J, with 5 bases in between. The CDR3 has 13 residues. The CDR3 loop reads CASSQVIQETQYF. CDR3 nucleotide sequence: TGCGCCAGCAGCCAAGTAATTCAAGAGACCCAGTACTTC.

This chain joins TRBV7-3 and TRBJ2-3; D call uncertain. The germline V gene encodes CDR1 SGHTA and CDR2 FQGTGA. This CDR3 spans 16 amino acids. Trimming took 2 bases from V and 0 from J, leaving 12 bases between them. The CDR3 DNA is TGTGCCAGCAGCTTAGGCCTGGCCCAAAGCACAGATACGCAGTATTTT. Residues: CASSLGLAQSTDTQYF. The variable domain in full, with the rest retrieved from reference TRBV7-3 and TRBJ2-3, is GAGVSQTPSNKVTEKGKYVELRCDPISGHTALYWYRQSLGQGPEFLIYFQGTGAADDSGLPNDRFFAVRPEGSVSTLKIQRTERGDSAVYLCASSLGLAQSTDTQYFGPGTRLTVL.

The V call is TRBV29-1, the J call TRBJ2-3; 7 bases line up with TRBD2. The CDR3 sequence is 13 residues long. Unmatched junction bases numbered 4, after V lost 6 bases and J lost 1 base. Germline V gene sequence: CDR1 SQVTM, CDR2 ANQGSEA. Here the CDR3 reads CSVREVGTDTQYF. The CDR3 coding sequence is TGCAGCGTCCGGGAGGTTGGCACAGATACGCAGTATTTT.

This clone was detected a few times. The V gene is TRBV2, the J gene TRBJ1-1; 7 positions agree with TRBD1. V gave up 6 bases and J gave up 2 bases; unmatched junction bases: 9. The CDR3 has 15 residues. CDR1 is SNHLY, CDR2 FYNNEI, per germline. The CDR3 DNA reads TGTGCCAGCAGGACACAGGGGCCACCCAACACTGAAGCTTTCTTT. This translates into CASRTQGPPNTEAFF.

The CDR3 loop is CAIHYGYTF. As DNA, the CDR3 is TGTGCCATTCATTATGGCTACACCTTC. The chain joins TRBV7-9 to TRBJ1-2; no clear D. V was clipped by 10 bases and J by 5 bases, with 5 bases between them. CDR3 length: 9 amino acids. The germline V gene has CDR1 SEHNR and CDR2 FQNEAQ (reference sequence).

This clone has a single count. V and J are TRBV7-6 and TRBJ2-1; 8 nucleotides align to TRBD2. The germline V gene has CDR1 SGHVS and CDR2 FNYEAQ. The ends lost 5 bases at V and 1 base at J; junction bases unmatched: 13. The CDR3 loop spans 18 amino acids. The CDR3 DNA sequence: TGTGCCAGCAGCCAGAGGTCGGGGGGGACAAATTCCTACAATGAGCAGTTCTTC. It is translated as CASSQRSGGTNSYNEQFF.

This chain connects TRBV7-2 to TRBJ2-1; TRBD2 is a possible D gene (5 bases). V shed 4 bases and J shed 10 bases, with 8 bases lying between them. Germline V gives CDR1 SGHTA, CDR2 FQGNSA. This CDR3 is 11 amino acids long. DNA of the CDR3: TGTGCCAGCAGCTCCTCGGGGGAGCAGTTCTTC. It specifies CASSSSGEQFF.